This T cell receptor beta chain is drawn from a study of T cells in localized non-small cell lung cancer. Study-wide findings and caveats: Uninvolved adjacent lung had the highest recorded T cell clonality, with tumor below it.

Sequenced by immunoSEQ multiplex PCR; TCRdb stores in-frame clones only, minus some. The sample has around 15,000 clones; roughly 89% are singletons. In germline, CDR1 is SGHTA, CDR2 FQGNSA. V shed 1 base and J shed 0 bases, with 6 bases lying between them. This CDR3 comprises 14 residues. Concerning this clone itself: Its specificity is unknown.

The material was peripheral blood mononuclear cells, obtained before any cancer treatment. This clonotype was sampled from a man aged 35 to 69 with stage III lung adenocarcinoma. The genes are TRBV7-2 and TRBJ1-1; tentatively, D is TRBD1 (5 bases). In DNA, the CDR3 is TGTGCCAGCAGCTTAGTAGGGGTGAACACTGAAGCTTTCTTT. Protein: CASSLVGVNTEAFF. Variable domain in full (rest from reference TRBV7-2 and TRBJ1-1): GAGVSQSPSNKVTEKGKDVELRCDPISGHTALYWYRQSLGQGLEFLIYFQGNSAPDKSGLPSDRFSAERTGGSVSTLTIQRTQQEDSAVYLCASSLVGVNTEAFFGQGTRLTVV.